This entry describes one T cell receptor (beta chain). Its antigen remains undetermined. No base-level quality is on record; no much larger clone is a single base apart. The junction shows trimming of 2 bases on V and 2 bases on J, plus 7 bases between the germline ends. The germline V gene specifies SGHDT as CDR1 and YYEEEE as CDR2. The CDR3 has 13 amino acids, counting the end cysteine and phenylalanine. The CDR3 DNA has 39 bases and is translated from base 1. These data belong to a study of T cell changes during pregnancy in multiple sclerosis (dated by TCRdb to about 2019). Study-wide context: The study examined how the T cell repertoire changed over the course of pregnancy in women with multiple sclerosis.

Libraries were made using the immunoSEQ multiplex PCR assay. TCRdb stores this immuneACCESS table with in-frame sequences only. Part of the clones is absent; in the studies checked, under half of the shortfall reflects unresolved V genes, and no reason is known for the rest. Recorded for this sample are fewer than 55,000 clones; around nine tenths of them occurred a single time. 0.5% of the sample is held by the ten biggest clonotypes. This receptor was obtained from a female donor with multiple sclerosis, enrolled in a pregnancy study. This specimen was CD4+ T cells from peripheral blood mononuclear cells, taken in the third trimester of pregnancy. The chain was built from TRBV5-6 and TRBJ1-2; confidence is insufficient to name the D gene. The CDR3 sequence is CASSFEENYGYTF. In nucleotides, the sequence is TGTGCCAGCAGCTTTGAGGAGAACTATGGCTACACCTTC.